These 32 T cell receptor beta chains originate from one sample sequenced in a study of cytomegalovirus exposure and HLA in healthy donors. Primers for the PCR totalled 60 Vbeta and 13 Jbeta. Sequencing used immunoSEQ multiplex PCR; TCRdb keeps in-frame clones, though not all of them. The sample yields about 200,000 clones, 70% to 80% seen once. Sequences were obtained from PBMCs. The receptors originated from a male donor in good health and CMV-seropositive.

The gene calls are TRBV19 and TRBJ1-5; 8 nucleotides agree with TRBD1. Germline CDR1 reads LNHDA; CDR2 reads SQIVND (reference sequence). V was pared by 6 bases and J by 0 bases, with 4 bases of the junction left unmatched. This CDR3 is 15 amino acids long. The CDR3 DNA sequence: TGTGCCAGTAGGGGGGGACAGGCTAGCAATCAGCCCCAGCATTTT. Its translation: CASRGGQASNQPQHF.

DNA for the CDR3: TGTGCCAGCAGCTTATCGGGAGTTGAAGCTTTCTTT. Translating gives CASSLSGVEAFF. V gene TRBV7-9 combines with J gene TRBJ1-1, with D unresolved. This CDR3 contains 12 residues. Germline lookup yields CDR1 SEHNR and CDR2 FQNEAQ (reference sequence). V lost 2 bases to trimming and J lost 7 bases, with 8 bases between them. The whole variable domain, remainder taken from reference TRBV7-9 and TRBJ1-1, is DTGVSQNPRHKITKRGQNVTFRCDPISEHNRLYWYRQTLGQGPEFLTYFQNEAQLEKSRLLSDRFSAERPKGSFSTLEIQRTEQGDSAMYLCASSLSGVEAFFGQGTRLTVV.

The chain combines TRBV6-6 with TRBJ2-5, with a possible D match to TRBD1 (5 bases). Germline CDR1 and CDR2: MNHNY and SVGAGI (reference sequence). The length of the CDR3 is 13 residues. Trimming removed 3 bases at V and 3 bases at J, with 8 bases between. The CDR3 nucleotides are TGTGCCAGCAGTTATCAGGGCGAAGAGACCCAGTACTTC. Protein: CASSYQGEETQYF.

The chain combines TRBV5-1 with TRBJ2-2, with 10 bases matching TRBD2. This CDR3 has 18 amino acids. V lost 0 bases, J lost 5 bases, and 10 bases stayed unmatched. CDR1 and CDR2 (germline): SGHRS, YFSETQ. The chain's CDR3 is CASSLGLSSGGQTGELFF. The CDR3 DNA reads TGCGCCAGCAGCTTGGGCTTGTCTAGCGGGGGTCAAACCGGGGAGCTGTTTTTT.

This clone has only a few counts. The chain is built from TRBV28 and TRBJ2-3, with D unresolved. V lost 5 bases and J 2 bases, leaving 14 bases between the germline ends. This CDR3 has 15 amino acids. Germline V gene lookup returns CDR1 MDHEN and CDR2 SYDVKM. The CDR3 reads CASSDSSTPTDTQYF. The CDR3 DNA reads TGTGCCAGCAGTGATTCTAGTACCCCCACAGATACGCAGTATTTT.

This clone has more than one count but fewer than ten. The chain combines TRBV10-3 with TRBJ1-1; TRBD1 matches 8 bases. V lost 11 bases and J lost 0; bases outside the gene matches: 8. Germline V CDR1 and CDR2: ENHRY, SYGVKD. The CDR3 extends over 14 amino acids. CDR3 DNA sequence: TGTGCCCTACCCCCAGGGGGCCTGAACACTGAAGCTTTCTTT. It yields the protein CALPPGGLNTEAFF.

The rearrangement uses TRBV11-1 and TRBJ2-7; D is possibly TRBD2 (6 bases). Germline assignment: CDR1 SGHAT and CDR2 FQDESV (reference sequence). The CDR3 is 15 amino acids. V gave up 10 bases and J gave up 0 bases, with 19 bases separating them. CDR3 DNA: TGTGCCACAACCTCTGGGGGAGCGGGCTCCTACGAGCAGTACTTC. Translated: CATTSGGAGSYEQYF.

The chain couples TRBV18 to TRBJ1-5; D possibly corresponds to TRBD1 (5 bases). Between the trimmed V and J ends, which lost 2 bases and 0 bases, there was a span of 8 bases. Per germline, CDR1 KGHSH and CDR2 LQKENI. The CDR3 loop spans 15 amino acids. In DNA form, the CDR3 reads TGTGCCAGCTCACCAGGGGGGAATAGCAATCAGCCCCAGCATTTT. This gives the protein CASSPGGNSNQPQHF.

The chain uses TRBV12-5 and TRBJ2-3; tentative D call: TRBD2 (6 bases). V lost 5 bases to trimming and J lost 5 bases, with 17 bases between them. The CDR3 runs 15 residues. CDR1 and CDR2 from the germline V gene are LGHNT and FRNRAP. CDR3 sequence reads: CASGAGGIWGDTQYF. As DNA, the CDR3 is TGTGCTAGTGGTGCCGGGGGAATATGGGGAGATACGCAGTATTTT.

For the CDR3, the DNA is TGTGCCAGCAGCGAGCAGAGGGAGACTGAAGCTTTCTTT. Translating gives CASSEQRETEAFF. J is TRBJ1-1 and V is TRBV6-4, with no clear D. V lost 6 bases to trimming and J lost 5 bases, with 13 bases between them. CDR3 size: 13 residues. Germline CDR1 reads MRHNA; CDR2 reads SNTAGT.

This clone was seen just once. The genes are TRBV7-2 and TRBJ1-4, with D hard to call. Trimming shortened V by 3 bases and J by 3 bases, and 8 bases separated the two germline ends. Per the germline V gene, CDR1 is SGHTA and CDR2 is FQGNSA. This CDR3 contains 14 residues. Here the CDR3 DNA reads TGTGCCAGCAGCTTGGGCGGGGCTAATGAAAAACTGTTTTTT. It specifies CASSLGGANEKLFF.

The chain couples TRBV18 to TRBJ2-1, with D hard to call. CDR1 is KGHSH, CDR2 LQKENI, per germline. Trimming left V 6 bases short and J 1 base short, with 7 bases between. CDR3 length: 13 residues. The CDR3: CASSLTSYNEQFF. The CDR3 DNA sequence: TGTGCCAGCTCCCTAACTTCCTACAATGAGCAGTTCTTC.

The chain combines TRBV5-1 with TRBJ2-7, with D possibly TRBD2 on 5 matching bases. The V gene lost 0 bases and the J gene lost 2 bases, with 15 bases spanning the gap. This CDR3 spans 16 amino acids. CDR1 is SGHRS, CDR2 YFSETQ, per germline. The CDR3: CASSLDGEGSTYEQYF. The CDR3, as DNA: TGCGCCAGCAGCTTGGACGGAGAGGGCTCCACCTACGAGCAGTACTTC.

The chain employs TRBV18 and TRBJ1-3, with no clear D. This CDR3 spans 14 amino acids. Per the germline V gene, CDR1 is KGHSH and CDR2 is LQKENI. V was pared by 0 bases and J by 9 bases, with 12 bases between. The CDR3, as DNA: TGTGCCAGCTCACCACCCGTCCTCGGGAGCACCATATATTTT. This gives the protein CASSPPVLGSTIYF.

This sequence joins TRBV6-5 and TRBJ2-1; 10 bases are shared with TRBD1. This CDR3 has 15 amino acids. Germline CDR1 reads MNHEY; CDR2 reads SVGAGI. V was clipped by 6 bases and J by 6 bases; unmatched bases: 8. Here the CDR3 reads CASRTGTGVSNEQFF. The DNA for the CDR3 is TGTGCCAGCAGAACCGGGACAGGGGTTAGCAATGAGCAGTTCTTC.

The chain uses TRBV9 and TRBJ2-3; 14 nucleotides line up with TRBD2. Per the germline V gene, CDR1 is SGDLS and CDR2 is YYNGEE. V was pared by 4 bases and J by 5 bases, with 6 bases of the junction left unmatched. This CDR3 is 16 amino acids long. CDR3 sequence reads: CASSKTSGGAGDTQYF. CDR3 bases: TGTGCCAGCAGCAAGACTAGCGGGGGGGCGGGAGATACGCAGTATTTT.

The V call is TRBV11-3, the J call TRBJ2-1; 10 bases agree with TRBD1. V lost 2 bases to trimming and J lost 5 bases; unmatched junction nucleotides: 9. The length of the CDR3 is 17 residues. Germline-derived CDR1 and CDR2 are SGHNT and YENEEA. The CDR3 spells CASSLPPGQGDHNEQFF. CDR3 sequence (DNA): TGTGCCAGCAGCTTACCCCCTGGACAGGGGGACCACAATGAGCAGTTCTTC.

The chain couples TRBV5-1 to TRBJ2-7, with TRBD1 as a possible D gene (5 bases). Per the germline V gene, CDR1 is SGHRS and CDR2 is YFSETQ. The CDR3 spans 15 residues. The V end lost 5 bases, the J end lost 2 bases, and 17 bases lay between the germline ends. The CDR3 is CASRISSGPPYEQYF. The CDR3 nucleotides are TGCGCCAGCAGAATCAGCTCAGGGCCCCCCTACGAGCAGTACTTC.

V is TRBV2 and J is TRBJ1-6; TRBD1 might be the D (5 bases). The CDR3 spans 12 residues. V was cut by 7 bases and J by 11 bases, with 12 bases left in between. Looked up from germline, CDR1 is SNHLY and CDR2 is FYNNEI. The CDR3 DNA sequence: TGTGCCAGCACGACAGCCTCAACACCCCTCCACTTT. Its translation: CASTTASTPLHF.

This clone occurred once. The CDR3 spells CASNGEDWTQYF. DNA for the CDR3: TGCGCCAGCAACGGGGAAGACTGGACCCAGTACTTC. The rearrangement joins TRBV5-1 to TRBJ2-5; TRBD2 might be the D (5 bases). There are 12 residues in the CDR3. Trimming cost V 6 bases and J 7 bases, with 13 bases left between them. In germline, CDR1 is SGHRS, CDR2 YFSETQ. Using reference TRBV5-1 and TRBJ2-5 for the parts outside the CDR3, the full variable domain is KAGVTQTPRYLIKTRGQQVTLSCSPISGHRSVSWYQQTPGQGLQFLFEYFSETQRNKGNFPGRFSGRQFSNSRSEMNVSTLELGDSALYLCASNGEDWTQYFGPGTRLLVL.

This clone has only a few counts. V gene TRBV19 combines with J gene TRBJ2-2; D possibly corresponds to TRBD2 (5 bases). Germline CDR1 and CDR2: LNHDA and SQIVND (reference sequence). V shed 5 bases and J shed 6 bases, with 16 bases lying between them. This CDR3 is built from 15 residues. The CDR3 here is CASSDTYGVAGELFF. The CDR3 DNA reads TGTGCCAGTAGTGACACCTACGGGGTCGCCGGGGAGCTGTTTTTT.

The chain is built from TRBV7-2 and TRBJ2-3; 13 bases agree with TRBD2. The CDR3 loop spans 16 amino acids. Germline CDR1 is SGHTA and CDR2 is FQGNSA. Losses at the gene ends were 0 bases for V and 5 bases for J; bases not matched to a gene: 2. The CDR3 loop reads CASSLALAGGLDTQYF. The CDR3 region has the DNA TGTGCCAGCAGCTTAGCACTAGCGGGGGGGCTAGATACGCAGTATTTT. Drawing the rest from reference TRBV7-2 and TRBJ2-3, the complete variable domain is GAGVSQSPSNKVTEKGKDVELRCDPISGHTALYWYRQSLGQGLEFLIYFQGNSAPDKSGLPSDRFSAERTGGSVSTLTIQRTQQEDSAVYLCASSLALAGGLDTQYFGPGTRLTVL.

This chain links TRBV19 with TRBJ2-3; 7 bases align to TRBD1. Germline V gives CDR1 LNHDA, CDR2 SQIVND (reference sequence). Germline trimming cut 4 bases from V and 2 bases from J; bases unmatched to any gene: 12. CDR3 size: 17 residues. This CDR3 is CASSSSYRDRYTDTQYF. The CDR3 DNA reads as TGTGCCAGTAGTAGTAGCTACCGGGACAGATACACAGATACGCAGTATTTT.

The genes are TRBV2 and TRBJ1-2; D is possibly TRBD1 (6 bases). The CDR3 is made up of 15 amino acids. V lost 3 bases, J lost 2 bases, and 13 bases lay in between. CDR1 and CDR2 (germline): SNHLY, FYNNEI. The CDR3 region is CASSDGTNWNYGYTF. The CDR3 region has the DNA TGTGCCAGCAGTGACGGGACAAATTGGAACTATGGCTACACCTTC.

The DNA of the CDR3 is TGTGCCAGCAGCCCCTACAGCCTAGCGGGAGGCGAGCAGTACTTC. Protein product: CASSPYSLAGGEQYF. This chain joins TRBV7-2 and TRBJ2-7, with 11 bases fitting TRBD2. The germline V gene encodes CDR1 SGHTA and CDR2 FQGNSA. Trimming at V came to 5 bases and at J to 6 bases, leaving 9 bases not matched to a gene. This CDR3 has 15 amino acids.

This clone was detected only a few times. This rearrangement joins TRBV30 to TRBJ1-2; D is unresolved. Between the trimmed V and J ends, which lost 6 bases and 4 bases, there was a span of 12 bases. Per germline, CDR1 GTSNPN and CDR2 SVGIG (reference sequence). This CDR3 has 12 amino acids. The CDR3 loop is CACPTVGYGYTF. CDR3 in DNA: TGTGCCTGCCCAACAGTCGGCTATGGCTACACCTTC.

This clone has more than one count but fewer than ten. The CDR3 DNA sequence: TGTGCCAGCAGCTTAGCTAGGGAGTACAATGAGCAGTTCTTC. This sequence encodes CASSLAREYNEQFF. The rearrangement joins TRBV7-2 to TRBJ2-1; the D gene is possibly TRBD2 (5 bases). Germline V CDR1 and CDR2: SGHTA, FQGNSA. The CDR3 consists of 14 residues. Trimming pared 0 bases from V and 4 bases from J, leaving 7 bases between.

The chain combines TRBV28 with TRBJ1-5; no clear D. CDR3 length: 14 amino acids. From germline, CDR1 is MDHEN and CDR2 SYDVKM. V lost 2 bases to trimming and J lost 11 bases, with 16 bases between them. The CDR3 bases are TGTGCCAGCAGTTTACGGGCCTTGTGGGAGTCCCAGCATTTT. Amino acid sequence: CASSLRALWESQHF.

For this clone: Other DNA variants within this sample encode the same CDR3. The chain employs TRBV7-2 and TRBJ2-7, with 8 bases lining up with TRBD1. CDR3 length: 15 residues. Per germline, CDR1 SGHTA and CDR2 FQGNSA. V lost 1 base and J lost 0; bases outside the gene matches: 2. The CDR3 coding sequence is TGTGCCAGCAGCTTAGGGGACAGGCTCTCCTACGAGCAGTACTTC. Its translation is CASSLGDRLSYEQYF.

The chain combines TRBV13 with TRBJ2-5, with D maybe TRBD2 (5 bases). Germline V CDR1 and CDR2: PRHDT, FYEKMQ (reference sequence). This CDR3 region has 14 residues. Deletions cut 4 bases from V and 1 base from J, with 10 bases between. The CDR3 DNA follows: TGTGCCAGCAGCTCCCCGGGGATCCAAGAGACCCAGTACTTC. This gives the protein CASSSPGIQETQYF.

The chain employs TRBV7-2 and TRBJ2-7, with TRBD2 matching over 7 bases. The CDR3 is 13 residues long. J gave up 7 bases and V 4 bases, and 7 bases lay outside the gene matches. Germline values: CDR1 SGHTA, CDR2 FQGNSA. The CDR3 is CASSSTAGREQYF. DNA of the CDR3: TGTGCCAGCAGCTCTACAGCGGGGCGGGAGCAGTACTTC.

The CDR3 DNA reads as TGTGCCAGCAGCTTGACAGCCAAGAATGAAAAACTGTTTTTT. Translation gives CASSLTAKNEKLFF. The chain joins TRBV7-2 to TRBJ1-4; tentative D call: TRBD1 (5 bases). Trimming removed 3 bases from V and 5 bases from J, with 10 bases in between. The germline V gene encodes CDR1 SGHTA and CDR2 FQGNSA. The CDR3 contains 14 residues.